A single sample gave rise to the 16 T cell receptor beta chains below, sequenced in a study of blood T cells in healthy people across ages. Alongside a J-beta primer mix, a sample-barcoded 5' primer served in a second PCR lasting roughly 6 to 12 cycles. TCRdb re-derived calls from the 5' RACE reads in MiXCR, one entry per CDR3 protein. Of roughly 800,000 distinct CDR3 sequences in the sample, 58% were seen once. The sample was blood. The receptors come from a man aged 25 to 40 in good health.

The V call is TRBV6-5, the J call TRBJ1-1; D not resolved. Germline V gene data show CDR1 as MNHEY and CDR2 as SVGAGI. The V end was cut by 0 bases, the J end by 5 bases, with 10 bases between. CDR3 size: 14 residues. The CDR3, as DNA: TGTGCCAGCAGTTACTCGTTCGAGGGAACTGAAGCTTTCTTT. It yields the protein CASSYSFEGTEAFF.

The chain combines TRBV20-1 with TRBJ2-5; the D call may be TRBD1 or TRBD2 (6 bases each). This CDR3 contains 13 residues. Germline V gene lookup returns CDR1 DFQATT and CDR2 SNEGSKA (reference sequence). Trimming removed 6 bases from V and 4 bases from J, with 15 bases in between. CDR3 nucleotides: TGCAGTGCGGTTTTGGGGGGCGCAGAGACCCAGTACTTC. Protein product: CSAVLGGAETQYF.

The chain couples TRBV7-2 to TRBJ1-2; 7 bases fit TRBD1. Germline CDR1 SGHTA, CDR2 FQGNSA. The CDR3 extends over 14 amino acids. V gave up 8 bases and J gave up 1 base; unmatched junction bases: 7. Here the CDR3 DNA reads TGTGCCAGCGTTAGGGACAGAAATAACTATGGCTACACCTTC. This translates into CASVRDRNNYGYTF.

V usage is TRBV9 and J usage is TRBJ2-5; D may correspond to TRBD1 or TRBD2 (6 bases each). The CDR3 extends over 15 amino acids. V lost 1 base and J 5 bases, leaving 15 bases between the germline ends. Germline V gene lookup returns CDR1 SGDLS and CDR2 YYNGEE. The CDR3 sequence: CASSVSSEGEETQYF. Written as DNA, the CDR3 is TGTGCCAGCAGCGTATCTAGCGAGGGGGAGGAGACCCAGTACTTC. Looking up the rest from reference TRBV9 and TRBJ2-5 gives the full variable domain: DSGVTQTPKHLITATGQRVTLRCSPRSGDLSVYWYQQSLDQGLQFLIQYYNGEERAKGNILERFSAQQFPDLHSELNLSSLELGDSALYFCASSVSSEGEETQYFGPGTRLLVL.

CDR3 in DNA: TGTGCCAGCAGGGACAGTAGCGGGTCTTATGGCTACACCTTC. It is translated as CASRDSSGSYGYTF. The gene calls are TRBV25-1 and TRBJ1-2, with D possibly being TRBD1 (6 bases). This CDR3 is 14 amino acids long. V lost 6 bases, J lost 5 bases, and 16 bases lay in between. The germline V gene encodes CDR1 MGHDK and CDR2 SYGVNS.

CDR3 nucleotide sequence: TGTGCCAGCAGCGGGGACCTCGGGTGGACCGGGGAGCTGTTTTTT. Protein product: CASSGDLGWTGELFF. The rearrangement links TRBV7-3 to TRBJ2-2; D tentatively reads TRBD1 or TRBD2 (5 bases each). Germline CDR1 and CDR2: SGHTA and FQGTGA. The CDR3 loop spans 15 amino acids. V shed 5 bases and J shed 5 bases, with 15 bases lying between them.

The chain employs TRBV20-1 and TRBJ1-5; 7 bases map to TRBD1. With V trimmed by 4 bases and J by 3 bases, 6 bases remained unmatched. From germline, CDR1 is DFQATT and CDR2 SNEGSKA (reference sequence). There are 14 residues in the CDR3. The CDR3 is CSATGTAFNQPQHF. As DNA, the CDR3 is TGCAGTGCTACAGGGACAGCCTTCAATCAGCCCCAGCATTTT.

The chain couples TRBV4-2 to TRBJ1-2, with TRBD1 matching over 7 bases. CDR3 length: 13 amino acids. V shed 0 bases, J shed 8 bases, and the junction held 3 bases outside the gene matches. CDR1 LGHNA and CDR2 YNFKEQ come from the germline V gene. The CDR3 sequence: CASSQDTGDGYTF. The CDR3 DNA reads as TGTGCCAGCAGCCAAGACACAGGGGACGGCTACACCTTC.

This chain links TRBV10-3 with TRBJ2-6; D is unresolved. CDR3 size: 15 residues. Germline V gives CDR1 ENHRY, CDR2 SYGVKD. The V and J ends lost 8 bases and 1 base respectively, with 12 bases between them. CDR3 region: CAIAPGPSGANVLTF. DNA of the CDR3: TGTGCCATCGCGCCCGGCCCTTCTGGGGCCAACGTCCTGACTTTC.

This clonotype has at least ten counts. This may stem from a read error, because a much larger clone lies one nucleotide away. The J gene is TRBJ2-5, the V gene TRBV5-6; D possibly uses TRBD1 or TRBD2 (5 bases each). Germline V gene sequence: CDR1 SGHDT, CDR2 YYEEEE. Deletions cut 2 bases from V and 11 bases from J, with 16 bases between. This CDR3 contains 13 residues. CDR3 nucleotide sequence: TGTGCCAGCAGCTTCCGGGACGTCGATGAGCAGTACTTC. Its translation: CASSFRDVDEQYF.

The chain carries TRBV11-2 and TRBJ2-5; no firm D call. Germline V gene sequence: CDR1 SGHAT, CDR2 FQNNGV. V lost 2 bases to trimming and J lost 1 base, with 8 bases between them. The CDR3 consists of 14 residues. Written as DNA, the CDR3 is TGTGCCAGCAGCTTAAACCCCGCCCAAGAGACCCAGTACTTC. Its protein is CASSLNPAQETQYF.

The chain combines TRBV5-1 with TRBJ2-7, with D unclear. Germline V lookup: CDR1 SGHRS, CDR2 YFSETQ. V lost 5 bases to trimming and J lost 2 bases, with 14 bases between them. The CDR3 is 14 amino acids. CDR3 sequence (DNA): TGCGCCAGCAGATTCTCCTCGGACGCCTACGAGCAGTACTTC. This translates into CASRFSSDAYEQYF. Full variable domain (rest looked up from reference TRBV5-1 and TRBJ2-7): KAGVTQTPRYLIKTRGQQVTLSCSPISGHRSVSWYQQTPGQGLQFLFEYFSETQRNKGNFPGRFSGRQFSNSRSEMNVSTLELGDSALYLCASRFSSDAYEQYFGPGTRLTVT.

A note on this clonotype: The junction does not match germline at one end; this may be a read error. This chain joins TRBV7-2 and TRBJ2-1, with D possibly being TRBD2 (5 bases). This CDR3 region has 10 residues. The germline CDR1 and CDR2 sequences are SGHTA and FQGNSA. The CDR3 reads CAGSLREQFF. CDR3 bases: TGTGCCGGCAGCTTGAGGGAACAGTTCTTC.

V is TRBV6-6 and J is TRBJ1-4; D gene uncertain. Germline V CDR1 and CDR2: MNHNY, SVGAGI (reference sequence). The V gene lost 7 bases and the J gene lost 5 bases, with 14 bases spanning the gap. This CDR3 is built from 14 residues. CDR3 DNA sequence: TGTGCCAGCACCAACGGGGAGGCGAATGAAAAACTGTTTTTT. Protein: CASTNGEANEKLFF.

This clonotype has just a few counts. This chain connects TRBV7-2 to TRBJ2-1, with TRBD1 matching over 9 bases. This CDR3 region has 16 residues. Germline V gene lookup returns CDR1 SGHTA and CDR2 FQGNSA. V dropped 5 bases and J dropped 7; count of bases not matched to a gene: 12. In nucleotides, the CDR3 is TGTGCCAGCAGCCTAGGCGGGACAGGGCGTTCTAATGAGCAGTTCTTC. It specifies CASSLGGTGRSNEQFF.

The rearrangement joins TRBV7-9 to TRBJ2-1; 11 bases match TRBD2. V lost 5 bases, J lost 5 bases, and 8 bases stayed unmatched. The CDR3 runs to 16 residues. Germline loops: CDR1 SEHNR, CDR2 FQNEAQ (reference sequence). The CDR3 spells CASSGGLAGGNNEQFF. Here the CDR3 DNA reads TGTGCCAGCAGCGGAGGGCTAGCGGGAGGTAACAATGAGCAGTTCTTC. Based on the CDR3 plus reference TRBV7-9 and TRBJ2-1, the full variable domain is DTGVSQNPRHKITKRGQNVTFRCDPISEHNRLYWYRQTLGQGPEFLTYFQNEAQLEKSRLLSDRFSAERPKGSFSTLEIQRTEQGDSAMYLCASSGGLAGGNNEQFFGPGTRLTVL.